A single T cell receptor (beta chain) is shown here with its context. The data stem from a study of cytomegalovirus exposure and HLA in healthy donors. 60 Vbeta and 13 Jbeta primers were used in PCR. Some clones are missing from TCRdb's copy, which holds only in-frame ones; the method was immunoSEQ multiplex PCR. The sample holds fewer than 130,000 clones, about 74% seen once. CDR1 LGHNA and CDR2 YNFKEQ come from the germline V gene. The CDR3 has 18 amino acids. Between the trimmed V and J ends, which lost 2 bases and 5 bases, there was a span of 22 bases. The TCR comes from a female donor in good health and CMV-seropositive. The sample was PBMCs. J is TRBJ2-1 and V is TRBV4-2; TRBD2 might be the D (6 bases). The CDR3 is CASSQPVAGTAVHNEQFF. The CDR3 region has the DNA TGTGCCAGCAGCCAACCGGTTGCCGGGACTGCCGTCCACAATGAGCAGTTCTTC.